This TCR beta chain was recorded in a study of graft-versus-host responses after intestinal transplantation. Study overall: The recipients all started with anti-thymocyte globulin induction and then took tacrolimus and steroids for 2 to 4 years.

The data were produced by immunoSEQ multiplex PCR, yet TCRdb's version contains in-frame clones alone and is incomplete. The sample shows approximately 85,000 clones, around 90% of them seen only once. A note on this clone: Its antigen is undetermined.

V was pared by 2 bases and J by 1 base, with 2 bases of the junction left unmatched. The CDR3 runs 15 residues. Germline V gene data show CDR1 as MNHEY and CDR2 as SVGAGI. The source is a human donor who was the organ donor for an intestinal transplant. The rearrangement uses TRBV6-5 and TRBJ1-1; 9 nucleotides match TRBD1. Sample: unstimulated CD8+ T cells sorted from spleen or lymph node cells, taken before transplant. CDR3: CASSYDRGTNTEAFF. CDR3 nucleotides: TGTGCCAGCAGTTACGACAGGGGGACGAACACTGAAGCTTTCTTT.